A selection of T cell receptor beta chains follows, all from one sample in a study of blood T cells in healthy people across ages. Via MiXCR, TCRdb re-called the 5' RACE reads, giving one row per CDR3 protein. This sample carries about 800,000 distinct CDR3 sequences, roughly 25% of them seen once, and the ten largest clones take approximately 4%. This sample also appeared in a second study, on T cells of mothers and their children.

Sample: blood. The receptor set was obtained from a boy aged 5 to 17 in good health. Both conserved end residues are part of each CDR3. The D gene is left open where the match is weak. Clone size, where shown, is once, few, many, or a class for clones that have expanded.

v_gene: TRBV20-1; abundance: .; d_gene: TRBD1; j_gene: TRBJ1-2; CDR3aa: CSASQGVVGYTF; CDR3nt: TGCAGTGCTAGTCAGGGGGTCGTTGGCTACACCTTC
v_gene: TRBV29-1; abundance: .; d_gene: .; j_gene: TRBJ1-4; CDR3aa: CSVWRNEKLFF; CDR3nt: TGCAGCGTTTGGAGGAATGAAAAACTGTTTTTT
v_gene: TRBV28; abundance: .; d_gene: .; j_gene: TRBJ2-3; CDR3aa: CASSLAMADTQYF; CDR3nt: TGTGCCAGCAGTTTAGCTATGGCAGATACGCAGTATTTT
v_gene: TRBV7-2; abundance: few; d_gene: .; j_gene: TRBJ2-5; CDR3aa: CASRRGQETQYF; CDR3nt: TGTGCCAGCAGGAGGGGTCAAGAGACCCAGTACTTC
v_gene: TRBV28; abundance: many; d_gene: .; j_gene: TRBJ1-2; CDR3aa: CASSLNANYGYTF; CDR3nt: TGTGCCAGCAGTTTAAATGCAAACTATGGCTACACCTTC
v_gene: TRBV10-3; abundance: .; d_gene: TRBD1; j_gene: TRBJ1-6; CDR3aa: CAISEPGTGSSPLHF; CDR3nt: TGTGCCATCAGTGAGCCCGGGACAGGCTCTTCACCCCTCCACTTT
v_gene: TRBV7-3; abundance: many; d_gene: .; j_gene: TRBJ1-1; CDR3aa: CASSTYLNTEAFF; CDR3nt: TGTGCCAGCAGCACATATCTGAACACTGAAGCTTTCTTT
v_gene: TRBV7-3; abundance: .; d_gene: TRBD2; j_gene: TRBJ2-1; CDR3aa: CASSTGTSGSNEQFF; CDR3nt: TGTGCCAGCAGCACCGGGACTAGCGGGAGTAATGAGCAGTTCTTC
v_gene: TRBV6-5; abundance: .; d_gene: TRBD1; j_gene: TRBJ1-2; CDR3aa: CASSTGQGRVYGYTF; CDR3nt: TGTGCCAGCAGTACTGGACAGGGACGCGTTTATGGCTACACCTTC
v_gene: TRBV7-3; abundance: .; d_gene: TRBD2; j_gene: TRBJ2-1; CDR3aa: CASSLVAGLAYNEQFF; CDR3nt: TGTGCCAGCAGCTTAGTTGCGGGACTAGCCTACAATGAGCAGTTCTTC
v_gene: TRBV2; abundance: .; d_gene: TRBD1; j_gene: TRBJ2-1; CDR3aa: CASRTGQGRSEQFF; CDR3nt: TGTGCCAGCAGGACTGGACAGGGGCGCAGTGAGCAGTTCTTC
v_gene: TRBV29-1; abundance: few; d_gene: .; j_gene: TRBJ1-2; CDR3aa: CSVVRYTYGYTF; CDR3nt: TGCAGCGTCGTCAGGTATACCTATGGCTACACCTTC
v_gene: TRBV25-1; abundance: .; d_gene: TRBD2; j_gene: TRBJ2-1; CDR3aa: CASSVAGGPRYNEQFF; CDR3nt: TGTGCCAGCAGCGTAGCGGGAGGGCCAAGGTACAATGAGCAGTTCTTC
v_gene: TRBV2; abundance: .; d_gene: .; j_gene: TRBJ2-5; CDR3aa: CASTLLSSVETQYF; CDR3nt: TGCGCCAGCACGCTGCTGTCTAGCGTAGAGACCCAGTACTTC
v_gene: TRBV24-1; abundance: .; d_gene: .; j_gene: TRBJ2-5; CDR3aa: CATSDGRTKETQCF; CDR3nt: TGTGCCACCAGTGACGGAAGGACCAAAGAGACCCAGTGCTTC
v_gene: TRBV7-2; abundance: .; d_gene: TRBD2; j_gene: TRBJ2-1; CDR3aa: CASSLAVSGGQFF; CDR3nt: TGTGCCAGCAGCTTAGCTGTCTCGGGGGGGCAGTTCTTC
v_gene: TRBV10-3; abundance: few; d_gene: TRBD1; j_gene: TRBJ2-1; CDR3aa: CAISGTDNEQFF; CDR3nt: TGTGCCATCAGCGGGACAGACAATGAGCAGTTCTTC
v_gene: TRBV7-9; abundance: few; d_gene: .; j_gene: TRBJ1-2; CDR3aa: CASTQDVANYGYTF; CDR3nt: TGTGCCAGCACCCAAGATGTAGCTAACTATGGCTACACCTTC
v_gene: TRBV28; abundance: few; d_gene: TRBD1; j_gene: TRBJ2-5; CDR3aa: CASSTTLTGPQETQYF; CDR3nt: TGTGCCAGCAGCACAACCTTGACAGGGCCTCAAGAGACCCAGTACTTC
v_gene: TRBV7-9; abundance: .; d_gene: TRBD1; j_gene: TRBJ1-4; CDR3aa: CASSYVPGQGSEKLFF; CDR3nt: TGTGCCAGCAGCTACGTACCGGGACAGGGATCCGAAAAACTGTTTTTT
v_gene: TRBV6-5; abundance: few; d_gene: .; j_gene: TRBJ2-3; CDR3aa: CASSYGMYREPPDTQYF; CDR3nt: TGTGCCAGCAGTTACGGGATGTACAGGGAGCCGCCAGATACGCAGTATTTT
v_gene: TRBV20-1; abundance: few; d_gene: .; j_gene: TRBJ1-6; CDR3aa: CSARVWTDFYNSPLHF; CDR3nt: TGCAGTGCTAGAGTCTGGACAGACTTTTATAATTCACCCCTCCACTTT
v_gene: TRBV7-2; abundance: few; d_gene: .; j_gene: TRBJ2-4; CDR3aa: CASSLTQGAKNIQYF; CDR3nt: TGTGCCAGCAGCCTTACCCAGGGGGCCAAAAACATTCAGTACTTC